This is a list of T cell receptor beta chains from one sample in a study of shared clonotypes between healthy human individuals. The repertoire was sequenced with immunoSEQ multiplex PCR; TCRdb's copy has only in-frame clones and lacks some. The repertoire holds some 2,000,000 clones, 95% seen once, with 0.1% to 0.15% in the top ten. The specimen was naive CD4+ T cells sorted from blood. These receptors came from a man in his late teens or twenties in good health. CDR3s include the opening cysteine and the closing phenylalanine or tryptophan. Fields, in order: J gene, clone size, V gene, D gene, CDR3 protein, CDR3 DNA. A D gene is named only where the DNA matches it firmly. Not every row has a clone size; where given, it reads once, few, many or a size class.

j_gene: TRBJ2-1
abundance: -
v_gene: TRBV15
d_gene: TRBD2
CDR3aa: CATSRSKSGTRDNEQFF
CDR3nt: TGTGCCACCAGCAGATCGAAATCCGGGACTAGAGACAATGAGCAGTTCTTC

j_gene: TRBJ2-7
abundance: -
v_gene: TRBV2
d_gene: TRBD2
CDR3aa: CAMASSGLSYEQYF
CDR3nt: TGTGCCATGGCCTCTAGCGGGCTCTCCTACGAGCAGTACTTC

j_gene: TRBJ2-7
abundance: -
v_gene: TRBV9
d_gene: -
CDR3aa: CASSVADGSSYEQYF
CDR3nt: TGTGCCAGCAGCGTAGCTGACGGGAGCTCCTACGAGCAGTACTTC

j_gene: TRBJ1-2
abundance: once
v_gene: TRBV28
d_gene: TRBD1
CDR3aa: CASRTGQGVFYGYTF
CDR3nt: TGTGCCAGCAGGACGGGACAGGGGGTCTTCTATGGCTACACCTTC

j_gene: TRBJ1-6
abundance: few
v_gene: TRBV30
d_gene: -
CDR3aa: CAWSKSRGNSPLHF
CDR3nt: TGTGCCTGGAGTAAATCCCGGGGTAATTCACCCCTCCACTTT

j_gene: TRBJ2-1
abundance: -
v_gene: TRBV25-1
d_gene: TRBD1
CDR3aa: CASRGDATGLGEQFF
CDR3nt: TGTGCCAGCAGAGGGGATGCGACAGGGTTGGGTGAGCAGTTCTTC

j_gene: TRBJ1-2
abundance: few
v_gene: TRBV6-5
d_gene: -
CDR3aa: CASSYLQGELGYTF
CDR3nt: TGTGCCAGCAGTTACTTACAGGGCGAGCTTGGCTACACCTTC

j_gene: TRBJ1-1
abundance: -
v_gene: TRBV18
d_gene: -
CDR3aa: CASSSGQMNTEAFF
CDR3nt: TGTGCCAGCTCATCGGGACAAATGAACACTGAAGCTTTCTTT

j_gene: TRBJ2-1
abundance: -
v_gene: TRBV7-2
d_gene: -
CDR3aa: CASSLVAVDNEQFF
CDR3nt: TGTGCCAGCAGCTTAGTGGCCGTAGACAATGAGCAGTTCTTC

j_gene: TRBJ2-5
abundance: -
v_gene: TRBV6-5
d_gene: TRBD2
CDR3aa: CASSSLTTSGQETQYF
CDR3nt: TGTGCCAGCAGTTCCCTAACGACTAGCGGCCAAGAGACCCAGTACTTC

j_gene: TRBJ2-1
abundance: -
v_gene: TRBV5-4
d_gene: TRBD2
CDR3aa: CASSLALPRENEQFF
CDR3nt: TGTGCCAGCAGCTTGGCCCTGCCGCGGGAGAACGAGCAGTTCTTC

j_gene: TRBJ2-5
abundance: -
v_gene: TRBV27
d_gene: -
CDR3aa: CASSYDGIRETQYF
CDR3nt: TGTGCCAGCAGTTACGACGGGATCAGGGAGACCCAGTACTTC

j_gene: TRBJ1-1
abundance: -
v_gene: TRBV30
d_gene: -
CDR3aa: CAWSVAVRMNTEAFF
CDR3nt: TGTGCCTGGAGTGTGGCAGTCAGGATGAACACTGAAGCTTTCTTT

j_gene: TRBJ2-1
abundance: -
v_gene: TRBV4-3
d_gene: TRBD2
CDR3aa: CASSQAGLLGNEQFF
CDR3nt: TGCGCCAGCAGCCAAGCGGGACTACTCGGAAATGAGCAGTTCTTC

j_gene: TRBJ1-2
abundance: -
v_gene: TRBV2
d_gene: -
CDR3aa: CANNREGKDGYTF
CDR3nt: TGTGCCAACAACCGAGAGGGAAAGGATGGCTACACCTTC

j_gene: TRBJ2-1
abundance: -
v_gene: TRBV5-4
d_gene: TRBD1
CDR3aa: CASSTWGQQQFF
CDR3nt: TGTGCCAGCAGCACTTGGGGACAGCAGCAGTTCTTC

j_gene: TRBJ2-5
abundance: -
v_gene: TRBV10-3
d_gene: TRBD1
CDR3aa: CAISKDRGLETQYF
CDR3nt: TGTGCCATCAGCAAGGACAGGGGGCTAGAGACCCAGTACTTC

j_gene: TRBJ2-1
abundance: once
v_gene: TRBV28
d_gene: -
CDR3aa: CASSLFSIRGTHNEQFF
CDR3nt: TGTGCCAGCAGTTTATTCAGTATTAGGGGGACGCACAATGAGCAGTTCTTC

j_gene: TRBJ2-2
abundance: once
v_gene: TRBV4-1
d_gene: -
CDR3aa: CASSNREHGFGELFF
CDR3nt: TGCGCCAGCAGCAACCGGGAGCACGGGTTCGGGGAGCTGTTTTTT

j_gene: TRBJ1-1
abundance: -
v_gene: TRBV25-1
d_gene: -
CDR3aa: CASSKGPINTEAFF
CDR3nt: TGTGCCAGCAGTAAGGGTCCGATTAACACTGAAGCTTTCTTT

j_gene: TRBJ2-2
abundance: -
v_gene: TRBV9
d_gene: TRBD2
CDR3aa: CASSVEAGRNTGELFF
CDR3nt: TGTGCCAGCAGCGTAGAAGCGGGAAGGAACACCGGGGAGCTGTTTTTT

j_gene: TRBJ2-7
abundance: -
v_gene: TRBV25-1
d_gene: TRBD2
CDR3aa: CASSEVGPSGRLSEQYF
CDR3nt: TGTGCCAGCAGTGAAGTAGGTCCTAGCGGGAGGCTGTCCGAGCAGTACTTC

j_gene: TRBJ1-5
abundance: once
v_gene: TRBV10-1
d_gene: -
CDR3aa: CASSMGGNNQPQHF
CDR3nt: TGCGCCAGCAGTATGGGGGGCAACAATCAGCCCCAGCATTTT

j_gene: TRBJ2-3
abundance: -
v_gene: TRBV7-3
d_gene: -
CDR3aa: CASGERASTDTQYF
CDR3nt: TGTGCCAGCGGCGAACGAGCTAGCACAGATACGCAGTATTTT

j_gene: TRBJ2-7
abundance: -
v_gene: TRBV25-1
d_gene: TRBD1
CDR3aa: CASSGRTGFYEQYF
CDR3nt: TGTGCCAGCAGTGGGCGGACAGGTTTCTACGAGCAGTACTTC

j_gene: TRBJ2-7
abundance: -
v_gene: TRBV19
d_gene: TRBD1
CDR3aa: CASSISGQGFYEQYF
CDR3nt: TGTGCCAGTAGTATTTCGGGACAGGGATTCTACGAGCAGTACTTC

j_gene: TRBJ1-2
abundance: -
v_gene: TRBV7-8
d_gene: -
CDR3aa: CASSSGTDYGYTF
CDR3nt: TGTGCCAGCAGCTCCGGGACCGACTATGGCTACACCTTC

j_gene: TRBJ1-1
abundance: once
v_gene: TRBV13
d_gene: TRBD1
CDR3aa: CASSPGTDAGYAFF
CDR3nt: TGTGCCAGCAGCCCTGGGACAGACGCTGGGTATGCTTTCTTT

j_gene: TRBJ1-6
abundance: -
v_gene: TRBV6-1
d_gene: TRBD1
CDR3aa: CASSEGGTGNSPLHF
CDR3nt: TGTGCCAGCAGTGAAGGGGGGACAGGAAATTCACCCCTCCACTTT

j_gene: TRBJ2-3
abundance: -
v_gene: TRBV5-1
d_gene: -
CDR3aa: CASSLGASTDTQYF
CDR3nt: TGCGCCAGCAGCTTGGGTGCCAGCACAGATACGCAGTATTTT

j_gene: TRBJ1-6
abundance: -
v_gene: TRBV7-3
d_gene: -
CDR3aa: CASSLQTGRNSPLHF
CDR3nt: TGTGCCAGCAGCTTACAGACAGGAAGAAATTCACCCCTCCACTTT

j_gene: TRBJ2-3
abundance: -
v_gene: TRBV6-1
d_gene: -
CDR3aa: CASSESSAESTDTQYF
CDR3nt: TGTGCCAGCAGTGAAAGTTCGGCGGAAAGCACAGATACGCAGTATTTT

j_gene: TRBJ2-7
abundance: -
v_gene: TRBV29-1
d_gene: -
CDR3aa: CSVEGGTGSSSYEQYF
CDR3nt: TGCAGCGTTGAAGGGGGTACTGGGTCGAGCTCCTACGAGCAGTACTTC

j_gene: TRBJ2-1
abundance: -
v_gene: TRBV5-1
d_gene: -
CDR3aa: CASSGTISYNEQFF
CDR3nt: TGCGCCAGCAGCGGGACGATCTCCTACAATGAGCAGTTCTTC

j_gene: TRBJ2-6
abundance: -
v_gene: TRBV5-1
d_gene: -
CDR3aa: CASSPSVGAGANVLTF
CDR3nt: TGCGCCAGCAGCCCCTCAGTAGGGGCTGGGGCCAACGTCCTGACTTTC

j_gene: TRBJ2-1
abundance: -
v_gene: TRBV19
d_gene: -
CDR3aa: CASSSAAYNEQFF
CDR3nt: TGTGCCAGTAGTTCGGCGGCATACAATGAGCAGTTCTTC

j_gene: TRBJ1-2
abundance: -
v_gene: TRBV4-3
d_gene: -
CDR3aa: CASSQDLVGYGYTF
CDR3nt: TGCGCCAGCAGCCAAGATCTGGTGGGGTATGGCTACACCTTC

j_gene: TRBJ1-2
abundance: -
v_gene: TRBV30
d_gene: -
CDR3aa: CAWSRGERGYTF
CDR3nt: TGTGCCTGGAGTCGGGGGGAGAGGGGCTACACCTTC

j_gene: TRBJ2-5
abundance: -
v_gene: TRBV7-6
d_gene: TRBD2
CDR3aa: CASSLVLAGGSETQYF
CDR3nt: TGTGCCAGCAGCTTAGTCCTAGCGGGGGGGTCGGAGACCCAGTACTTC

j_gene: TRBJ2-5
abundance: -
v_gene: TRBV7-2
d_gene: -
CDR3aa: CASSKDTWQETQYF
CDR3nt: TGTGCCAGCAGTAAAGACACATGGCAAGAGACCCAGTACTTC

j_gene: TRBJ2-3
abundance: -
v_gene: TRBV14
d_gene: -
CDR3aa: CASSQEAFRTDTQYF
CDR3nt: TGTGCCAGCAGCCAAGAAGCGTTCCGCACAGATACGCAGTATTTT